These T cell receptor beta chains were read from a single sample in a study of Ad26.COV2.S vaccination and SARS-CoV-2 variants. The protocol was immunoSEQ multiplex PCR, while the TCRdb copy is restricted to in-frame clones and leaves out a portion. The sample has about 350,000 clones, approximately 90% seen once. The sequencing used peripheral blood, collected in a trial of Ad26.COV2.S vaccine versus placebo. All receptors come from a person aged 18-65 years who received the Ad26.COV2.S COVID-19 vaccine or a placebo. CDR3s include the opening cysteine and the closing phenylalanine or tryptophan. Fields, in order: V gene, J gene, clone size, D gene, CDR3 DNA, CDR3 protein. D genes are given only for firm matches. Expanded clones get a size class; other rows say once, few or many, or leave the size out.

V gene: TRBV3-1/TRBV3-2
J gene: TRBJ1-5
clone size: -
D gene: TRBD1
CDR3 DNA: TGTGCCAGCAGCAAGCAGGGACAGGGCCACAATCAGCCCCAGCATTTT
CDR3 protein: CASSKQGQGHNQPQHF

V gene: TRBV19
J gene: TRBJ2-2
clone size: -
D gene: -
CDR3 DNA: TGTGCCAGTAGTATCTCCCCCCAGACCGGGGAGCTGTTTTTT
CDR3 protein: CASSISPQTGELFF

V gene: TRBV6-6
J gene: TRBJ1-5
clone size: -
D gene: TRBD1
CDR3 DNA: TGTGCCAGCAGTTACGGGACAGGGCCCTCCGGGCAGCCCCAGCATTTT
CDR3 protein: CASSYGTGPSGQPQHF

V gene: TRBV7-2
J gene: TRBJ2-6
clone size: -
D gene: TRBD2
CDR3 DNA: TGTGCCAGCAGCCCCAACCGGGGGGGGTCTGGGGCCAACGTCCTGACTTTC
CDR3 protein: CASSPNRGGSGANVLTF

V gene: TRBV4-2
J gene: TRBJ1-1
clone size: -
D gene: -
CDR3 DNA: TGTGCCAGCAGCCAAGGTGTAGGGGAAGGAACTGAAGCTTTCTTT
CDR3 protein: CASSQGVGEGTEAFF

V gene: TRBV28
J gene: TRBJ1-6
clone size: -
D gene: -
CDR3 DNA: TGTGCCAGCAGTTCTCTTGGGGGCAGTTCACCCCTCCACTTT
CDR3 protein: CASSSLGGSSPLHF

V gene: TRBV5-6
J gene: TRBJ1-1
clone size: -
D gene: TRBD1
CDR3 DNA: TGTGCCAGCAGCTGGAGGGGACAGGGGAGCACTGAAGCTTTCTTT
CDR3 protein: CASSWRGQGSTEAFF

V gene: TRBV2
J gene: TRBJ2-1
clone size: -
D gene: TRBD1
CDR3 DNA: TGTGCCAGCAGTGCAGACAGGGGGCGTTCCGTGGCGCAGTTCTTC
CDR3 protein: CASSADRGRSVAQFF

V gene: TRBV7-9
J gene: TRBJ2-1
clone size: -
D gene: -
CDR3 DNA: TGTGCCAGCAGCTTAGGAGTAATAGGACGGTTCAATGAGCAGTTCTTC
CDR3 protein: CASSLGVIGRFNEQFF

V gene: TRBV28
J gene: TRBJ1-4
clone size: -
D gene: -
CDR3 DNA: TGTGCCAGCAGGACCCCCACGACAGGAAATGAAAAACTGTTTTTT
CDR3 protein: CASRTPTTGNEKLFF

V gene: TRBV19
J gene: TRBJ2-7
clone size: -
D gene: -
CDR3 DNA: TGTGCCAGTAGCCAAGATATCCGGGGAAGGCAGTACTTC
CDR3 protein: CASSQDIRGRQYF

V gene: TRBV9
J gene: TRBJ2-7
clone size: -
D gene: -
CDR3 DNA: TGTGCCAGCAGCGTAGGAACGAACTCCTACGAGCAGTACTTC
CDR3 protein: CASSVGTNSYEQYF

V gene: TRBV5-1
J gene: TRBJ2-7
clone size: -
D gene: -
CDR3 DNA: TGCGCCAGCAGCTTGGTTGGGGGAAACTACGAGCAGTACTTC
CDR3 protein: CASSLVGGNYEQYF

V gene: TRBV5-1
J gene: TRBJ1-4
clone size: -
D gene: -
CDR3 DNA: TGCGCCAGCAGCTTAAATAATGAAAAACTGTTTTTT
CDR3 protein: CASSLNNEKLFF

V gene: TRBV2
J gene: TRBJ2-3
clone size: -
D gene: TRBD2
CDR3 DNA: TGTGCCAGCAGTCCGGGACTAGCGGGAACAGATACGCAGTATTTT
CDR3 protein: CASSPGLAGTDTQYF

V gene: TRBV29-1
J gene: TRBJ1-1
clone size: -
D gene: TRBD1
CDR3 DNA: TGCAGCGTGGAGACAGGGGGAGGAACTGAAGCTTTCTTT
CDR3 protein: CSVETGGGTEAFF

V gene: TRBV11-3
J gene: TRBJ1-1
clone size: -
D gene: -
CDR3 DNA: TGTGCCAGCAGCTTTGGACGCAATGGGGAAGCTTTCTTT
CDR3 protein: CASSFGRNGEAFF

V gene: TRBV5-1
J gene: TRBJ1-3
clone size: -
D gene: -
CDR3 DNA: TGCGCCAGCAGCCAATCCCCCGAGAGCGGCGGAAACACCATATATTTT
CDR3 protein: CASSQSPESGGNTIYF

V gene: TRBV5-1
J gene: TRBJ2-3
clone size: -
D gene: TRBD1
CDR3 DNA: TGCGCCGTTAAGCCGGGACAGGGGATCACAGATACGCAGTATTTT
CDR3 protein: CAVKPGQGITDTQYF

V gene: TRBV5-6
J gene: TRBJ2-7
clone size: once
D gene: -
CDR3 DNA: TGTGCCAGCAGCTTGGCCAAAGTCGGCAGGCTACACGAGCAGTACTTC
CDR3 protein: CASSLAKVGRLHEQYF

V gene: TRBV7-9
J gene: TRBJ2-2
clone size: -
D gene: TRBD1
CDR3 DNA: TGTGCCAGCAGTATGGGACAGTACACCGGGGAGCTGTTTTTT
CDR3 protein: CASSMGQYTGELFF

V gene: TRBV2
J gene: TRBJ2-2
clone size: -
D gene: TRBD2
CDR3 DNA: TGTGCCAGCGGGCGACTAGCGGCCGAGACCGGGGAGCTGTTTTTT
CDR3 protein: CASGRLAAETGELFF

V gene: TRBV5-6
J gene: TRBJ2-7
clone size: -
D gene: -
CDR3 DNA: TGTGCCAGCAGCTTGGCAGTCGGAGAGCAGTACTTC
CDR3 protein: CASSLAVGEQYF

V gene: TRBV5-5
J gene: TRBJ2-5
clone size: -
D gene: TRBD2
CDR3 DNA: TGTGCCAGCAGCAACCCCAGGGGCGGGAGGCAGGTTGAGACCCAGTACTTC
CDR3 protein: CASSNPRGGRQVETQYF

V gene: TRBV14
J gene: TRBJ1-1
clone size: -
D gene: TRBD1
CDR3 DNA: TGTGCCAGCAGCCCTCGACAGGGCCTCATGAACACTGAAGCTTTCTTT
CDR3 protein: CASSPRQGLMNTEAFF

V gene: TRBV27
J gene: TRBJ2-1
clone size: -
D gene: TRBD2
CDR3 DNA: TGTGCCAGCAGTTTATATACTAGCGGTCCCAGTGAGCAGTTCTTC
CDR3 protein: CASSLYTSGPSEQFF

V gene: TRBV7-7
J gene: TRBJ2-5
clone size: -
D gene: TRBD1
CDR3 DNA: TGTGCCAGCAGCCCCCACCCAAAGGGGGCTGGGACCCAGTACTTC
CDR3 protein: CASSPHPKGAGTQYF

V gene: TRBV11-2
J gene: TRBJ2-1
clone size: -
D gene: TRBD1
CDR3 DNA: TGTGCCAGCAGCGTGGACAGGGGATCATACAATGAGCAGTTCTTC
CDR3 protein: CASSVDRGSYNEQFF

V gene: TRBV25-1
J gene: TRBJ2-5
clone size: -
D gene: -
CDR3 DNA: TGTGCCAGCAGTGAATATGGCGGGGACCAAGAGACCCAGTACTTC
CDR3 protein: CASSEYGGDQETQYF

V gene: TRBV28
J gene: TRBJ2-2
clone size: -
D gene: TRBD1
CDR3 DNA: TGTGCCAGCAGTTTATCCCTCCCGGGACAGGGGGTCGACACCGGGGAGCTGTTTTTT
CDR3 protein: CASSLSLPGQGVDTGELFF

V gene: TRBV6-2/TRBV6-3
J gene: TRBJ1-2
clone size: -
D gene: -
CDR3 DNA: TGTGCCAGCAGTTACGTGAGAGCTAACTATGGCTACACCTTC
CDR3 protein: CASSYVRANYGYTF

V gene: TRBV28
J gene: TRBJ2-7
clone size: -
D gene: TRBD2
CDR3 DNA: TGTGCCAGCAGTTCCGGACTAGCGGGAGTTTTCTACGAGCAGTACTTC
CDR3 protein: CASSSGLAGVFYEQYF

V gene: TRBV5-1
J gene: TRBJ2-5
clone size: -
D gene: TRBD2
CDR3 DNA: TGCGCCAGCAGCTTGCAGACTAGCGGGGGGACTCAAGAGACCCAGTACTTC
CDR3 protein: CASSLQTSGGTQETQYF

V gene: TRBV23-1
J gene: TRBJ2-1
clone size: -
D gene: TRBD1
CDR3 DNA: TGCGCCAGCTGCCGAGGACAGGAATTTTACAATGAGCAGTTCTTC
CDR3 protein: CASCRGQEFYNEQFF

V gene: TRBV18
J gene: TRBJ2-7
clone size: -
D gene: -
CDR3 DNA: TGTGCCAGCTCCCGAGGGGAGGTCCCACCCTACTACGAGCAGTACTTC
CDR3 protein: CASSRGEVPPYYEQYF

V gene: TRBV19
J gene: TRBJ1-1
clone size: -
D gene: -
CDR3 DNA: TGTGCCAGTAGTACGTACAGGGCGAACACTGAAGCTTTCTTT
CDR3 protein: CASSTYRANTEAFF

V gene: TRBV7-3
J gene: TRBJ2-2
clone size: -
D gene: -
CDR3 DNA: TGTGCCAGCAGCAAACGCCTAGGAGGGGAGCTGTTTTTT
CDR3 protein: CASSKRLGGELFF

V gene: TRBV7-2
J gene: TRBJ2-5
clone size: once
D gene: -
CDR3 DNA: TGTGCCAGCAGCTTAATGTTACAGCAAGAGACCCAGTACTTC
CDR3 protein: CASSLMLQQETQYF